Listed below are T cell receptor beta chains from one sample, sequenced in a study of blood T cell repertoires in COVID-19. Some clones are missing from TCRdb's copy, which holds only in-frame ones; the method was immunoSEQ multiplex PCR. The repertoire holds 95,000 to 120,000 clones, with roughly 88% as singletons. Material: peripheral blood. These receptors came from a woman in her sixties or seventies who had recovered from COVID-19. The CDR3 runs from the conserved cysteine through the conserved F or W. The D gene is left open where the match is weak. The size of a clone is reported for some rows only, either as once, few or many, or as a class for expanded clones.

CDR3aa | CDR3nt | v_gene | d_gene | abundance | j_gene
CASSAPGTPRMAQYF | TGTGCCAGCTCAGCTCCCGGGACACCTAGGATGGCCCAGTACTTC | TRBV18 | NA | once | TRBJ2-5
CASSLGGGTEAFF | TGTGCCAGCAGCTTAGGGGGGGGCACTGAAGCTTTCTTT | TRBV7-8 | NA | NA | TRBJ1-1
CASSLGPTNEKLFF | TGTGCCAGCAGCTTGGGGCCAACTAATGAAAAACTGTTTTTT | TRBV7-2 | NA | NA | TRBJ1-4
CSVEDGGTVDETQYF | TGCAGCGTTGAAGACGGAGGTACAGTTGATGAGACCCAGTACTTC | TRBV29-1 | NA | NA | TRBJ2-5
CASSLVGIGGNTEAFF | TGTGCCAGCAGCTTAGTGGGGATCGGGGGAAACACTGAAGCTTTCTTT | TRBV11-2 | NA | once | TRBJ1-1
CASSMMGQGAGSNQPQHF | TGTGCCAGTAGTATGATGGGACAGGGGGCAGGTAGCAATCAGCCCCAGCATTTT | TRBV19 | TRBD1 | NA | TRBJ1-5
CASSPSPGGYGDTQYF | TGTGCCAGCAGCCCGTCTCCAGGGGGCTATGGAGATACGCAGTATTTT | TRBV16 | TRBD1 | NA | TRBJ2-3
CASSYSRASPDTQYF | TGTGCCAGCAGTTACTCGAGGGCGTCCCCAGATACGCAGTATTTT | TRBV6-2/TRBV6-3 | NA | NA | TRBJ2-3
CASSPQTSRVKNIQYF | TGTGCCAGCAGCCCCCAGACTAGCAGGGTCAAAAACATTCAGTACTTC | TRBV7-2 | TRBD2 | NA | TRBJ2-4
CASSPTGRGTDTQYF | TGTGCCAGCAGTCCTACAGGGCGGGGCACAGATACGCAGTATTTT | TRBV28 | NA | NA | TRBJ2-3
CASSTQGYNQPQHF | TGTGCCAGCAGCACACAGGGGTACAATCAGCCCCAGCATTTT | TRBV28 | TRBD1 | NA | TRBJ1-5
CASSFQGYGYTF | TGTGCCAGCAGCTTTCAGGGCTATGGCTACACCTTC | TRBV5-8 | NA | NA | TRBJ1-2
CASSRTGQSGEQYF | TGTGCCAGCAGCCGGACAGGGCAGAGCGGCGAGCAGTACTTC | TRBV6-5 | TRBD1 | NA | TRBJ2-7
CASSADRGGVGAFF | TGTGCCAGTAGTGCGGACAGGGGGGGAGTTGGAGCTTTCTTT | TRBV19 | TRBD1 | NA | TRBJ1-1
CASSPKAGSYEQYF | TGTGCCAGCTCACCGAAGGCAGGGTCCTACGAGCAGTACTTC | TRBV18 | NA | NA | TRBJ2-7
CASSFGAGTEAFF | TGTGCCAGCAGCTTTGGGGCGGGAACTGAAGCTTTCTTT | TRBV7-2 | NA | NA | TRBJ1-1